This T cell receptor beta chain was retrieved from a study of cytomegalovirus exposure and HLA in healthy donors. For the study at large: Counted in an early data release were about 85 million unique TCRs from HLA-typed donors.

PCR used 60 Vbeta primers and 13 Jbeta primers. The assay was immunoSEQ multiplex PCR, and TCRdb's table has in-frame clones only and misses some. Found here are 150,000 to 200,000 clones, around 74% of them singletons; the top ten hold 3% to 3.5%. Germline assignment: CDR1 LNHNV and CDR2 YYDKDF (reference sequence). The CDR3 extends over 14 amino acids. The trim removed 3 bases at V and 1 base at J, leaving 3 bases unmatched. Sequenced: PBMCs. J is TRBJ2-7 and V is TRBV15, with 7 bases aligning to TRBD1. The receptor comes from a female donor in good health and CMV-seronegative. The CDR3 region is CATSSGTDSYEQYF. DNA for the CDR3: TGTGCCACCAGCAGCGGGACAGATTCCTACGAGCAGTACTTC.